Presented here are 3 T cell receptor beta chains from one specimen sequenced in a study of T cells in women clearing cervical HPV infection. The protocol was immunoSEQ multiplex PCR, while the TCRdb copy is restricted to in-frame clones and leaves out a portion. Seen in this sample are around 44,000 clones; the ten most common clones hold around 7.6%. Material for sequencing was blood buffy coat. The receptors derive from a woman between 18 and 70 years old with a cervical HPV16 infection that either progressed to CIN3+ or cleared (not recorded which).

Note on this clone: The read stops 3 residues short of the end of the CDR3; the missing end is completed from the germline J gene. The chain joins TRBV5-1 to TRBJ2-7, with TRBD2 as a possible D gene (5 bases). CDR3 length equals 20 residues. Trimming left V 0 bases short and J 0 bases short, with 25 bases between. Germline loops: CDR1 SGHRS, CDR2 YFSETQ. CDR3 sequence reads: CASSLAGSYRLNRSSYEQYF. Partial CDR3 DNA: TGCGCCAGCAGCTTGGCCGGGTCGTACAGACTAAACCGGAGCTCCTACGAG.

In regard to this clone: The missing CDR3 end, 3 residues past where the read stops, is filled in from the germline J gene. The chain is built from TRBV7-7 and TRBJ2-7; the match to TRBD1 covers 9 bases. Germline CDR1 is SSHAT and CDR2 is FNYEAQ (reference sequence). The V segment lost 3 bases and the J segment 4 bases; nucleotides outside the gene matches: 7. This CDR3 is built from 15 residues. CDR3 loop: CASSFRQGDTYEQYF. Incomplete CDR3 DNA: TGTGCCAGCAGCTTTAGACAGGGGGACACATACGAG. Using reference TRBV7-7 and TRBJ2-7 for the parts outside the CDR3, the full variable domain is GAGVSQSPRYKVTKRGQDVTLRCDPISSHATLYWYQQALGQGPEFLTYFNYEAQPDKSGLPSDRFSAERPEGSISTLTIQRTEQRDSAMYRCASSFRQGDTYEQYFGPGTRLTVT.

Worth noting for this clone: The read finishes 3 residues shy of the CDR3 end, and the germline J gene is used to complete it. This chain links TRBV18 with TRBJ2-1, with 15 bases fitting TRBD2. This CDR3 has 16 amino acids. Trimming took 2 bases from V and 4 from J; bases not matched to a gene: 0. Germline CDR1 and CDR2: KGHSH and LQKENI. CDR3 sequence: CASSPGLAGGYNEQFF. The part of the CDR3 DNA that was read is TGTGCCAGCTCACCAGGACTAGCGGGGGGGTACAATGAG.